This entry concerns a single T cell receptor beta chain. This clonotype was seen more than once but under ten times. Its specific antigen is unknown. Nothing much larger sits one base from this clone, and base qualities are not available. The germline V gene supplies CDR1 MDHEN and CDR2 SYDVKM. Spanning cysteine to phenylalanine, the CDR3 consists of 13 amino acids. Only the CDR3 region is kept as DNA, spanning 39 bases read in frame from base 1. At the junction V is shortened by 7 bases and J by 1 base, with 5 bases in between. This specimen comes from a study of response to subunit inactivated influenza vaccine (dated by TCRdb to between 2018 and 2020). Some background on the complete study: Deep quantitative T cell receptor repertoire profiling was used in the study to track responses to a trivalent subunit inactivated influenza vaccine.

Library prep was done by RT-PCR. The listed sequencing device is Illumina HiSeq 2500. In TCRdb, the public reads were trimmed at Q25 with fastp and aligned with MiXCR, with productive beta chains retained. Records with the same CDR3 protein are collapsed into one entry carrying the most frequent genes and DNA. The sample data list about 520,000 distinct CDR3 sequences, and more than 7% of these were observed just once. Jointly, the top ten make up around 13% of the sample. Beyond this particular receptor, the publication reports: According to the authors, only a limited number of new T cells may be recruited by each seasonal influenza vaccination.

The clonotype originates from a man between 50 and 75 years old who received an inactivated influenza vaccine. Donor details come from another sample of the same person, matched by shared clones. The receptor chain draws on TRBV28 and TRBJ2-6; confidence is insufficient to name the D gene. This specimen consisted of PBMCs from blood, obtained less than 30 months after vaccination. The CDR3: CASMESGANVLTF. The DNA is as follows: TGTGCCAGCATGGAATCTGGGGCCAACGTCCTGACTTTC.